The 27 T cell receptor beta chains given below trace back to one sample, sequenced in a study of blood T cell repertoires in COVID-19. Clones were read by immunoSEQ multiplex PCR, and TCRdb kept only the in-frame ones, dropping some. In the table there are 110,000 or so clones, approximately 80% of which are singletons. The sequencing sample was made of peripheral blood. Every receptor here comes from a woman aged 40 to 50 with acute or convalescent COVID-19.

This clone was detected only once. The CDR3 DNA sequence: TGCGCCAGCAGCGCCGACCAGGTGAAGGACTATGGCTACACCTTC. Protein: CASSADQVKDYGYTF. This rearrangement joins TRBV5-1 to TRBJ1-2; no reliable D call. With 4 bases removed from V and 3 bases from J, the gap between germline ends came to 16 bases. CDR3 size: 15 residues. Germline V gives CDR1 SGHRS, CDR2 YFSETQ.

CDR3 sequence: CASSPWDMGNSPLHF. The CDR3 nucleotides read TGTGCCAGCTCACCATGGGACATGGGCAATTCACCCCTCCACTTT. V is TRBV18 and J is TRBJ1-6; D perhaps matches TRBD1 (6 bases). CDR3 size: 15 residues. CDR1 and CDR2 (germline): KGHSH, LQKENI. Trimming pared 2 bases from V and 7 bases from J, leaving 12 bases between.

The chain carries TRBV6-2 or TRBV6-3 and TRBJ2-7; tentative D call: TRBD2 (6 bases). Per the germline V gene, CDR1 is MNHEY and CDR2 is SVGEGT. CDR3 length equals 13 residues. Trimming removed 2 bases at V and 5 bases at J, with 10 bases between. The CDR3 spells CASSYGGVHEQYF. The CDR3 coding sequence is TGTGCCAGCAGTTACGGCGGGGTCCACGAGCAGTACTTC.

The V call is TRBV6-5, the J call TRBJ1-1; no definite D call. CDR3 length: 14 residues. Trimming removed 0 bases from V and 3 bases from J, with 8 bases in between. The germline CDR1 and CDR2 sequences are MNHEY and SVGAGI. This CDR3 reads CASSYSLTDTEAFF. The CDR3 region has the DNA TGTGCCAGCAGTTACTCGCTAACGGACACTGAAGCTTTCTTT.

This chain links TRBV5-1 with TRBJ2-7, with D maybe TRBD1 (5 bases). The CDR3 consists of 14 residues. CDR1 is SGHRS, CDR2 YFSETQ, per germline. Trimming cost V 5 bases and J 0 bases, with 12 bases left between them. The CDR3 protein is CASSIQVSSYEQYF. The CDR3 DNA sequence: TGCGCCAGCAGTATACAGGTTAGCTCCTACGAGCAGTACTTC.

The chain couples TRBV5-1 to TRBJ1-1; TRBD1 matches at 11 bases. Germline V gene sequence: CDR1 SGHRS, CDR2 YFSETQ. With 0 bases clipped from V and 7 bases from J, the junction kept 5 bases outside the gene matches. This CDR3 has 15 residues. The CDR3 DNA reads TGCGCCAGCAGCTTGGAAGGACAGGGGGCGAATGAAGCTTTCTTT. It translates to CASSLEGQGANEAFF.

The rearrangement links TRBV7-8 to TRBJ1-1; possible D gene TRBD1, 6 bases. The CDR3 totals 13 residues. Trimming stripped 5 bases from V and 4 bases from J, with 11 bases between. Germline V CDR1 and CDR2: SGHVS, FQNEAQ. CDR3 DNA sequence: TGTGCCAGCAGCCCCCAGGGGACCACTGAAGCTTTCTTT. Translating gives CASSPQGTTEAFF. Filled out from reference TRBV7-8 and TRBJ1-1, the complete variable domain reads GAGVSQSPRYKVAKRGQDVALRCDPISGHVSLFWYQQALGQGPEFLTYFQNEAQLDKSGLPSDRFFAERPEGSVSTLKIQRTQQEDSAVYLCASSPQGTTEAFFGQGTRLTVV.

This clone was seen a few times. J is TRBJ1-6 and V is TRBV19; D call uncertain. Germline V CDR1 and CDR2: LNHDA, SQIVND (reference sequence). The CDR3 totals 13 residues. V was shortened by 3 bases and J by 8 bases, with 8 bases between the two germline ends. CDR3 in amino acids: CASSMGGDSPLHF. The CDR3 DNA follows: TGTGCCAGTAGTATGGGTGGAGATTCACCCCTCCACTTT.

This clone was recorded at least ten times. This sequence joins TRBV5-4 and TRBJ2-2, with D tentatively TRBD2 (7 bases). Trimming pared 4 bases from V and 0 bases from J, leaving 10 bases between. Germline CDR1 and CDR2: SGHNT and YYREEE (reference sequence). The CDR3 length is 15 residues. CDR3 loop: CASSRGGANTGELFF. The CDR3 DNA sequence: TGTGCCAGCAGCCGCGGGGGCGCGAACACCGGGGAGCTGTTTTTT.

V gene TRBV14 combines with J gene TRBJ1-4; no reliable D call. Looked up from germline, CDR1 is SGHDN and CDR2 is FVKESK. V lost 2 bases, J lost 4 bases, and 11 bases lay in between. This CDR3 region has 15 residues. CDR3 nucleotide sequence: TGTGCCAGCAGCCAATCTTGGACTCTTAATGAAAAACTGTTTTTT. As protein: CASSQSWTLNEKLFF.

The V and J genes are TRBV2 and TRBJ1-5, with D unresolved. V lost 3 bases, J lost 2 bases, and 5 bases lay in between. The CDR3 contains 13 residues. Germline CDR1 is SNHLY and CDR2 is FYNNEI. The CDR3 region is CASSDLRNQPQHF. CDR3 DNA sequence: TGTGCCAGCAGTGACCTCCGCAATCAGCCCCAGCATTTT.

The rearrangement links TRBV9 to TRBJ2-3, with TRBD2 matching over 8 bases. The junction had 0 bases not matched to a gene; V was cut back by 3 bases and J by 0 bases. Looked up from germline, CDR1 is SGDLS and CDR2 is YYNGEE. This CDR3 is 14 amino acids long. The DNA of the CDR3 is TGTGCCAGCAGCGGGACTAGCAGCACAGATACGCAGTATTTT. Protein sequence: CASSGTSSTDTQYF.

The V gene is TRBV7-2, the J gene TRBJ1-5, with TRBD1 matching 7 bases. With 4 bases clipped from V and 5 bases from J, the junction kept 11 bases outside the gene matches. The V gene's germline CDR1 is SGHTA and CDR2 FQGNSA. The CDR3 consists of 16 residues. In DNA form, the CDR3 reads TGTGCCAGCAGCTCCCTCCCCCAGGGGGTAGATCAGCCCCAGCATTTT. This gives the protein CASSSLPQGVDQPQHF. Full variable domain (remainder filled in from reference TRBV7-2 and TRBJ1-5): GAGVSQSPSNKVTEKGKDVELRCDPISGHTALYWYRQSLGQGLEFLIYFQGNSAPDKSGLPSDRFSAERTGGSVSTLTIQRTQQEDSAVYLCASSSLPQGVDQPQHFGDGTRLSIL.

This clone was found once. The V call is TRBV2, the J call TRBJ2-7; 10 bases are shared with TRBD2. The CDR3 length is 16 residues. In germline, CDR1 is SNHLY, CDR2 FYNNEI. J was trimmed by 0 bases and V by 6 bases; bases with no gene match: 8. CDR3 in DNA: TGTGCCAGCAGACCCACTAGCGGGGCTTCCTCCTACGAGCAGTACTTC. Translated, it gives CASRPTSGASSYEQYF.

V is TRBV6-5 and J is TRBJ1-2; possibly TRBD1 for D (5 bases). V was cut by 6 bases and J by 5 bases, with 13 bases left in between. Germline CDR1 and CDR2: MNHEY and SVGAGI. The CDR3 length is 13 residues. In DNA, the CDR3 is TGTGCCAGCAGGCCGACAGCGGGATATGGCTACACCTTC. Encoded protein: CASRPTAGYGYTF.

J is TRBJ2-2 and V is TRBV5-1; D may be TRBD2 (6 bases). Looked up from germline, CDR1 is SGHRS and CDR2 is YFSETQ. V gave up 4 bases and J gave up 5 bases, with 18 bases separating them. The CDR3 consists of 16 residues. The CDR3 here is CASSPSDGRLTGELFF. CDR3 nucleotides: TGCGCCAGCAGCCCGTCGGATGGGAGGTTGACCGGGGAGCTGTTTTTT.

This chain joins TRBV6-2 or TRBV6-3 and TRBJ1-2; a weak D match, TRBD1 (6 bases). The germline V and J ends were trimmed by 2 bases and 10 bases, with 14 bases remaining between them. The CDR3 sequence is 13 residues long. Germline V gives CDR1 MNHEY, CDR2 SVGEGT. The CDR3 spells CASSYRAGGLYTF. Written as DNA, the CDR3 is TGTGCCAGCAGTTACCGGGCGGGGGGCCTCTACACCTTC.

V and J are TRBV2 and TRBJ1-2; TRBD1 might be the D (5 bases). Germline CDR1 and CDR2: SNHLY and FYNNEI. This CDR3 region has 13 residues. Trimming shortened V by 5 bases and J by 1 base, and 8 bases separated the two germline ends. This chain's CDR3 is CASSPDSNYGYTF. The CDR3 bases are TGTGCCAGCAGTCCTGACAGTAACTATGGCTACACCTTC.

This chain links TRBV11-3 with TRBJ2-7; D is unresolved. Germline CDR1 is SGHNT and CDR2 is YENEEA. This CDR3 contains 15 residues. The CDR3 region is CATAARQSSSYEQYF. Here the CDR3 DNA reads TGTGCAACTGCCGCGCGGCAGTCAAGCTCCTACGAGCAGTACTTC.

The chain combines TRBV7-9 with TRBJ2-3; 9 bases match TRBD2. Germline V gene sequence: CDR1 SEHNR, CDR2 FQNEAQ (reference sequence). Trimming took 4 bases from V and 0 from J; bases not matched to a gene: 11. CDR3 length equals 18 residues. The CDR3 loop reads CASSSPRGGLSSTDTQYF. The CDR3 DNA follows: TGTGCCAGCAGCTCCCCGCGGGGGGGACTTTCTAGCACAGATACGCAGTATTTT. Full variable domain (missing parts from reference TRBV7-9 and TRBJ2-3): DTGVSQNPRHKITKRGQNVTFRCDPISEHNRLYWYRQTLGQGPEFLTYFQNEAQLEKSRLLSDRFSAERPKGSFSTLEIQRTEQGDSAMYLCASSSPRGGLSSTDTQYFGPGTRLTVL.

This clone was counted between two and nine times. The J gene is TRBJ1-2, the V gene TRBV7-2, with 7 bases that match TRBD1. The CDR3 has 13 amino acids. With 5 bases clipped from V and 3 bases from J, the junction kept 3 bases outside the gene matches. The germline V gene encodes CDR1 SGHTA and CDR2 FQGNSA. CDR3 amino acids: CASSPGGYYGYTF. The DNA of the CDR3 is TGTGCCAGCAGCCCAGGGGGATACTATGGCTACACCTTC.

The V gene is TRBV9, the J gene TRBJ2-1; TRBD1 matches at 7 bases. The J segment lost 3 bases and the V segment lost 3 bases, leaving 12 bases of the junction unmatched. CDR1 and CDR2 from the germline V gene are SGDLS and YYNGEE. The CDR3 totals 17 residues. The CDR3 DNA sequence: TGTGCCAGCAGCGCCACCCAGAACAGGGGAGTCTACAATGAGCAGTTCTTC. This gives the protein CASSATQNRGVYNEQFF.

The gene calls are TRBV27 and TRBJ1-2; no definite D call. CDR3 size: 14 residues. Trimming took off 5 bases at V and 2 bases at J, with 12 bases between the two ends. CDR1 MNHEY and CDR2 SMNVEV come from the germline V gene (reference sequence). The CDR3 loop reads CASSPRGENYGYTF. In DNA form, the CDR3 reads TGTGCCAGCAGTCCCCGTGGAGAAAACTATGGCTACACCTTC.

V and J are TRBV2 and TRBJ2-1; 7 nucleotides agree with TRBD2. V shed 6 bases, J shed 8 bases, and the junction held 13 bases outside the gene matches. The CDR3 has 15 residues. Germline CDR1 reads SNHLY; CDR2 reads FYNNEI. The CDR3: CASRREGLGLDEQFF. Here the CDR3 DNA reads TGTGCCAGCAGGAGGGAGGGCTTGGGCTTGGATGAGCAGTTCTTC.

This rearrangement joins TRBV9 to TRBJ2-3, with a weak D call TRBD2 (6 bases). Germline CDR1 SGDLS, CDR2 YYNGEE. V was trimmed by 3 bases and J by 4 bases, leaving 12 bases between them. This CDR3 has 14 residues. The CDR3: CASSGVGGPDTQYF. CDR3 nucleotide sequence: TGTGCCAGCAGCGGAGTGGGGGGTCCAGATACGCAGTATTTT.

The genes are TRBV4-1 and TRBJ2-7; tentative D call: TRBD2 (6 bases). The germline V and J ends were trimmed by 1 base and 7 bases, with 20 bases remaining between them. Germline V gene data show CDR1 as MGHRA and CDR2 as YSYEKL. CDR3 length: 16 residues. The CDR3 nucleotides read TGCGCCAGCAGCCAAGGGACCGGGACTCTCATAAGGGAGCAGTACTTC. This encodes CASSQGTGTLIREQYF.

The chain employs TRBV2 and TRBJ2-1; TRBD2 might be the D (6 bases). Germline V gene lookup returns CDR1 SNHLY and CDR2 FYNNEI. This CDR3 has 14 amino acids. V was clipped by 8 bases and J by 6 bases, with 17 bases between them. CDR3 amino acids: CASRRRGPSNEQFF. The DNA of the CDR3 is TGTGCCAGCCGGAGGCGGGGACCCTCCAATGAGCAGTTCTTC.